This TCR beta chain originates from a study of blood T cell repertoires in COVID-19. Across the study: Material from acute and convalescent COVID-19 was sourced from the United States, Italy and Spain. Sample material is recorded as cDNA or gDNA derived from T cells, B-cell-depleted T cells, or PBMCs.

In the source study's methods: It was from reference gene primer amplification that nucleated cell counts were estimated. Profiling relied on immunoSEQ multiplex PCR, and the TCRdb table lists in-frame clones only, not all of them. That table furnishes V, J and clone size, whereas the DNA furnished D and trimming. The sample lists around 210,000 clones, roughly 84% seen once, with 15% to 20% in the top ten. Patients at the Seattle site were enrolled during active infection and followed longitudinally. V was cut by 3 bases and J by 4 bases, with 6 bases left in between. Germline V gene data show CDR1 as SNHLY and CDR2 as FYNNEI. The CDR3 is 12 residues long.

V usage is TRBV2 and J usage is TRBJ2-5, with D unclear. Material: peripheral blood. The sequence was obtained from a man in his fifties or sixties with COVID-19, enrolled during active disease. The CDR3 nucleotides are TGTGCCAGCAGTGAGACAAGAGAGACCCAGTACTTC. As protein: CASSETRETQYF. Full variable domain (rest looked up from reference TRBV2 and TRBJ2-5): EPEVTQTPSHQVTQMGQEVILRCVPISNHLYFYWYRQILGQKVEFLVSFYNNEISEKSEIFDDQFSVERPDGSNFTLKIRSTKLEDSAMYFCASSETRETQYFGPGTRLLVL.